The 8 T cell receptor beta chains reported below all come from one sample, sequenced in a study of T cell repertoires in cytomegalovirus infection. The antigens for these receptors are not known. Via MiXCR, TCRdb re-called the reads, giving one row per CDR3 protein. Of about 890,000 distinct CDR3 sequences detected, approximately 33% appear once; the ten largest clones hold about an eighth. Sequenced material: cultured CD8+ T cells from PBMCs, taken from culture after CMV antigen stimulation. These receptors came from a human donor in good health (CMV status not recorded). Some clones in this sample may be carry-over from other donors' samples.

In this sample, this clonotype turned up many times. The V call is TRBV6-5, the J call TRBJ1-1; a weak D match, TRBD1 (5 bases). The CDR3 runs 14 residues. V lost 0 bases and J 1 base, leaving 6 bases between the germline ends. Germline V gives CDR1 MNHEY, CDR2 SVGAGI. The CDR3 DNA sequence: TGTGCCAGCAGTTACTCGACAGCGAACACTGAAGCTTTCTTT. This sequence encodes CASSYSTANTEAFF.

In its sample, this clonotype was seen a few times. The genes are TRBV2 and TRBJ1-1; no clear D. This CDR3 comprises 13 residues. The germline gives CDR1 SNHLY, CDR2 FYNNEI. V gave up 7 bases and J gave up 0 bases, with 9 bases separating them. CDR3 loop: CASIGRLNTEAFF. DNA for the CDR3: TGTGCCAGCATTGGCCGTCTGAACACTGAAGCTTTCTTT. The variable domain in full, with the rest retrieved from reference TRBV2 and TRBJ1-1, is EPEVTQTPSHQVTQMGQEVILRCVPISNHLYFYWYRQILGQKVEFLVSFYNNEISEKSEIFDDQFSVERPDGSNFTLKIRSTKLEDSAMYFCASIGRLNTEAFFGQGTRLTVV.

This clonotype came up a few times. The J gene is TRBJ1-5, the V gene TRBV13; D is unresolved. The germline V gene encodes CDR1 PRHDT and CDR2 FYEKMQ (reference sequence). There are 15 residues in the CDR3. The germline V and J ends were trimmed by 0 bases and 2 bases, with 8 bases remaining between them. The CDR3 spells CASSLGIGRNQPQHF. CDR3 nucleotide sequence: TGTGCCAGCAGCTTAGGTATAGGGCGCAATCAGCCCCAGCATTTT.

This clonotype was counted a single time. The chain has TRBV7-9 and TRBJ2-1; 8 bases match TRBD1. The J segment lost 6 bases and the V segment lost 4 bases, leaving 8 bases of the junction unmatched. CDR1 SEHNR and CDR2 FQNEAQ come from the germline V gene (reference sequence). CDR3 length: 15 residues. CDR3 DNA: TGTGCCAGCAGCTCCCGTGAACAGGGGGGCAATGAGCAGTTCTTC. Protein: CASSSREQGGNEQFF.

A few counts support this clonotype. The rearrangement uses TRBV6-6 and TRBJ1-1; 10 positions match TRBD1. CDR1 is MNHNY and CDR2 is SVGAGI in the germline V gene (reference sequence). There are 14 residues in the CDR3. Trimming cost V 6 bases and J 5 bases; bases outside gene matches: 6. The CDR3 loop is CASRTGGEFTEAFF. The CDR3 DNA reads as TGTGCCAGCAGGACAGGGGGCGAGTTTACTGAAGCTTTCTTT.

The chain joins TRBV10-3 to TRBJ2-4; the match to TRBD2 covers 14 bases. The CDR3 totals 17 residues. V lost 6 bases, J lost 3 bases, and 7 bases stayed unmatched. Germline V gene sequence: CDR1 ENHRY, CDR2 SYGVKD. In nucleotides, the CDR3 is TGTGCCATCAGCTCGACTAGCGGGGGGGCACTCAAAAACATTCAGTACTTC. Protein product: CAISSTSGGALKNIQYF.

In the case of this clonotype: The conserved closing phenylalanine or tryptophan is absent in this CDR3, likely reflecting a read error. The J gene is TRBJ1-1, the V gene TRBV5-1; 8 bases line up with TRBD1. Per germline, CDR1 SGHRS and CDR2 YFSETQ. The CDR3 is made up of 14 amino acids. With V trimmed by 4 bases and J by 3 bases, 5 bases remained unmatched. CDR3 in DNA: TGCGCCAGCAGCCCAGGGGGCGGGTACACTGAAGCTTTCCTT. This sequence encodes CASSPGGGYTEAFL.

This clonotype was seen more than once but under ten times. The chain links TRBV6-6 to TRBJ2-3, with TRBD1 matching 9 bases. V shed 5 bases and J 3 bases; nucleotides not matched to a gene: 9. Germline assignment: CDR1 MNHNY and CDR2 SVGAGI (reference sequence). The CDR3 is 16 amino acids. CDR3 in DNA: TGTGCCAGCAGTAATCAACCGGGACAGGGAACAGATACGCAGTATTTT. Its protein is CASSNQPGQGTDTQYF.